This TCR beta chain is drawn from a study of blood T cell repertoires in COVID-19. Overall study context: Material from acute and convalescent COVID-19 was sourced from the United States, Italy and Spain.

It was during active infection that Seattle patients were enrolled and then longitudinally followed. There are 15 residues in the CDR3. V lost 4 bases to trimming and J lost 1 base; unmatched junction nucleotides: 10. Germline-derived CDR1 and CDR2 are GTSNPN and SVGIG (reference sequence). Authors' processing steps: Amplification from reference gene primers served as the basis for estimated nucleated cell counts. Clones were read by immunoSEQ multiplex PCR, and TCRdb kept only the in-frame ones, dropping some. The DNA gave D and trimming, while V, J and clone size come from that table. The sample holds about 200,000 clones, about 88% seen once.

This TCR derives from a man aged 50 or older with COVID-19, enrolled during active disease. The gene calls are TRBV30 and TRBJ2-7, with TRBD2 matching over 7 bases. The sequenced sample was peripheral blood. The CDR3 DNA reads as TGTGCCTGGATGTGGGGGGGGATCGGGTCCTACGAGCAGTACTTC. Its protein is CAWMWGGIGSYEQYF.